Reported below is one TCR beta chain. Its antigen is undetermined. This CDR3 spans 13 amino acids. Trimming left V 7 bases short and J 6 bases short, with 15 bases between. The germline V gene encodes CDR1 MNHEY and CDR2 SMNVEV (reference sequence). This entry belongs to a study of cytotoxic CD8 clonotypes in ibrutinib-treated CLL. Overall study results and limits: At the start, clonality exceeded age-matched healthy donors and followed circulating CD8+ T-cell counts. Baseline levels were approached again at progression, after clonality had risen at ibrutinib response.

Clones were read by immunoSEQ multiplex PCR, and TCRdb kept only the in-frame ones, dropping some. This table holds 130,000 or so clones, roughly 77% found once. The rearrangement joins TRBV27 to TRBJ1-1; tentatively, D is TRBD1 (5 bases). The sample in question was PBMCs, obtained after 12 months of ibrutinib treatment. This clonotype was sampled from a human donor with chronic lymphocytic leukemia. This chain's CDR3 is CASTGAGRAEAFF. The CDR3 bases are TGTGCCAGCACCGGGGCCGGCCGAGCTGAAGCTTTCTTT.